This T cell receptor (beta chain) was captured by sequencing in a study of regulatory dendritic cells for organ transplantation. Study-level findings and limits: Memory T cells were less diverse than naive, with memory CD8+ most oligoclonal. Among resting subsets, memory CD8+ cells contained the most alloreactive clonotypes. Considerable individual heterogeneity was seen in alloreactive memory CD8+ T cells.

Measured with immunoSEQ multiplex PCR; TCRdb has only the in-frame clones, and not every one. This table has 6,000 to 8,500 clones, roughly two thirds appearing once. Allogeneic regulatory or mature dendritic cells were co-cultured for 5 days with CFSE-labeled sorted T cells at 1:10. FACS sorted CD4+ or CD8+ T cells into CD45RA+ naive and CD45RO+ memory. A word on this clone: Its specificity is not known.

The CDR3 has 15 amino acids. From germline, CDR1 is MNHEY and CDR2 SVGAGI. With V trimmed by 4 bases and J by 5 bases, 9 bases remained unmatched. The chain joins TRBV6-5 to TRBJ2-7; 9 bases line up with TRBD1. The sample consisted of memory CD4+ T cells from blood cultured with dendritic cells. Indicated subset: CD45RO+ memory T cells. The receptor was derived from a human donor in good health. For the CDR3, the DNA is TGTGCCAGCAGTTTATCCGGGACAGGGAGGGACGAGCAGTACTTC. Protein product: CASSLSGTGRDEQYF.